Only a few counts were recorded for the clone carrying this T cell receptor (beta chain). Its target is unknown. This sample was included in a study of identical twins. Study-level results: Weaker excess twin sharing was observed in beta out-of-frame sequences. Out-of-frame alpha sequences common to twins exhibited an excess of low generation probability. The study reached conclusions through statistical analysis that was cross-sectional, not following the same donors.

Among all donors, each was a healthy Caucasian. TCRdb used MiXCR to reprocess the 5' RACE reads, holding one entry per CDR3 protein. The sample consists of nearly 650,000 distinct CDR3 sequences, roughly 7.1% of them appearing once. This CDR3 comprises 15 residues. The germline gives CDR1 SGHRS, CDR2 YFSETQ. V was pared by 4 bases and J by 2 bases, with 16 bases between. These records were also assigned to another study, of yellow fever vaccine responses in identical twins.

The rearrangement links TRBV5-1 to TRBJ2-7, with D perhaps assigned TRBD1 or TRBD2 (5 bases each). The receptor was derived from a woman younger than 35 in good health. The sample taken for sequencing was PBMCs. The CDR3 spells CASSPDIAGTYEQYF. CDR3 in DNA: TGCGCCAGCAGCCCGGACATAGCCGGGACCTACGAGCAGTACTTC.